This T cell receptor (beta chain) derives from a study of neoadjuvant anti-PD-1 for oral cavity cancer. Trimming removed 4 bases at V and 5 bases at J, with 17 bases between. The CDR3 is 15 residues long. Germline V gene sequence: CDR1 MGHRA, CDR2 YSYEKL. Time point meaning: after neoadjuvant nivolumab, at surgical resection. The patients had HPV-negative, locally advanced oral cavity squamous cell carcinoma. TCRdb's copy holds only in-frame clones and misses some; the assay was immunoSEQ multiplex PCR. The sample holds about 68,000 clones, 85% seen once. The clonotype originates from a person aged 35 to 85 with oral cavity squamous cell carcinoma. The input for sequencing was PBMCs, taken after nivolumab (anti-PD-1) treatment. V and J are TRBV4-1 and TRBJ2-5; D is unclear. CDR3 sequence (DNA): TGCGCCAGCAGCCGACAAGATCGTCAGTGGGAGACCCAGTACTTC. As protein: CASSRQDRQWETQYF.